The 28 T cell receptor beta chains given below trace back to one sample, sequenced in a study of healthy donors' naive CD4 and CD8 T cells. Starting from approximately 500 ng of total RNA, TCR libraries were made with linear amplification. TCRdb re-called the reads with MiXCR, one entry per CDR3 protein. This table holds approximately 180,000 distinct CDR3 sequences, 74% found once. The specimen was naive CD4+ and CD8+ T cells sorted from blood, pooled from several donors. These receptors were taken from a pool of human donors in good health; the sample pools cells from several healthy donors.

This chain links TRBV6-5 with TRBJ2-5; D uncertain. With 5 bases removed from V and 3 bases from J, the gap between germline ends came to 10 bases. The length of the CDR3 is 13 residues. The germline V gene encodes CDR1 MNHEY and CDR2 SVGAGI. The CDR3 nucleotides are TGTGCCAGCAGTATAGGGATCGAAGAGACCCAGTACTTC. It codes for CASSIGIEETQYF.

V gene TRBV6-5 combines with J gene TRBJ1-1, with D tentatively TRBD1 (6 bases). CDR1 MNHEY and CDR2 SVGAGI come from the germline V gene. The length of the CDR3 is 13 residues. V lost 7 bases, J lost 1 base, and 10 bases lay in between. Here the CDR3 DNA reads TGTGCCAGCACCGACAGGACGAACACTGAAGCTTTCTTT. It is translated as CASTDRTNTEAFF.

This chain uses TRBV10-3 with TRBJ1-2; 7 bases agree with TRBD1. This CDR3 has 13 amino acids. With V trimmed by 4 bases and J by 8 bases, 7 bases remained unmatched. The germline CDR1 and CDR2 sequences are ENHRY and SYGVKD. Here the CDR3 reads CAISGTGLRGYTF. The CDR3 DNA is TGTGCCATCAGTGGGACAGGCCTCCGGGGCTACACCTTC.

The gene calls are TRBV30 and TRBJ2-2, with 8 bases matching TRBD1. The CDR3 is 15 residues long. CDR1 GTSNPN and CDR2 SVGIG come from the germline V gene (reference sequence). Trimming removed 2 bases from V and 1 base from J; junction bases left unmatched: 3. The CDR3 coding sequence is TGTGCCTGGAGTCCAGGACAGGGGAACACCGGGGAGCTGTTTTTT. Translated, it gives CAWSPGQGNTGELFF. Based on the CDR3 plus reference TRBV30 and TRBJ2-2, the full variable domain is SQTIHQWPATLVQPVGSPLSLECTVEGTSNPNLYWYRQAAGRGLQLLFYSVGIGQISSEVPQNLSASRPQDRQFILSSKKLLLSDSGFYLCAWSPGQGNTGELFFGEGSRLTVL.

This clonotype was counted once. The chain uses TRBV5-1 and TRBJ2-6; weak D call: TRBD1 (5 bases). The CDR3 spans 14 residues. The germline CDR1 and CDR2 sequences are SGHRS and YFSETQ. Trimming took 7 bases from V and 0 from J, leaving 8 bases between them. CDR3 residues: CASLDSSGANVLTF. The CDR3 nucleotides are TGCGCCAGCCTAGACAGCTCTGGGGCCAACGTCCTGACTTTC. Drawing the rest from reference TRBV5-1 and TRBJ2-6, the complete variable domain is KAGVTQTPRYLIKTRGQQVTLSCSPISGHRSVSWYQQTPGQGLQFLFEYFSETQRNKGNFPGRFSGRQFSNSRSEMNVSTLELGDSALYLCASLDSSGANVLTFGAGSRLTVL.

J is TRBJ1-1 and V is TRBV19; no clear D. CDR3 length equals 17 residues. In germline, CDR1 is LNHDA, CDR2 SQIVND (reference sequence). Trimming removed 3 bases at V and 0 bases at J, with 17 bases between. DNA of the CDR3: TGTGCCAGTAGTATTAAAATTGATGGGCCCGTGAACACTGAAGCTTTCTTT. It codes for CASSIKIDGPVNTEAFF.

The table lists this clonotype with a count of one. The chain joins TRBV5-1 to TRBJ2-5, with 9 bases lining up with TRBD2. Germline loops: CDR1 SGHRS, CDR2 YFSETQ. The CDR3 is 15 amino acids. V lost 0 bases to trimming and J lost 4 bases; unmatched junction nucleotides: 4. CDR3 region: CASSLGTSVRETQYF. The CDR3 region has the DNA TGCGCCAGCAGCTTGGGGACTAGCGTTAGAGAGACCCAGTACTTC.

The chain employs TRBV27 and TRBJ2-3; TRBD2 is a possible D gene (5 bases). Germline assignment: CDR1 MNHEY and CDR2 SMNVEV (reference sequence). V lost 6 bases to trimming and J lost 2 bases, with 27 bases between them. This CDR3 contains 19 residues. CDR3 nucleotide sequence: TGTGCCAGCAGCCCCGGCGGGCGAGACACCGGAAGATTCACAGATACGCAGTATTTT. It is translated as CASSPGGRDTGRFTDTQYF.

The chain employs TRBV29-1 and TRBJ2-7; 12 bases line up with TRBD1. Looked up from germline, CDR1 is SQVTM and CDR2 is ANQGSEA. Germline trimming cut 4 bases from V and 6 bases from J; bases unmatched to any gene: 4. The CDR3 extends over 13 amino acids. CDR3 residues: CSVGRDRGLEQYF. For the CDR3, the DNA is TGCAGCGTTGGAAGGGACAGGGGGCTCGAGCAGTACTTC.

The chain has TRBV11-2 and TRBJ2-5; D gene ambiguous. Germline loops: CDR1 SGHAT, CDR2 FQNNGV. The V gene lost 5 bases and the J gene lost 5 bases, with 6 bases spanning the gap. The CDR3 is 11 amino acids. The CDR3 DNA reads as TGTGCCAGCAGCCCGATGGAGACCCAGTACTTC. Its translation is CASSPMETQYF.

The genes are TRBV29-1 and TRBJ1-3; 7 nucleotides align to TRBD1. Germline CDR1 is SQVTM and CDR2 is ANQGSEA. V shed 6 bases and J 8 bases; nucleotides not matched to a gene: 10. This CDR3 is 13 amino acids long. CDR3 amino acids: CSVEKDRVDTIYF. The CDR3, as DNA: TGCAGCGTGGAAAAAGACAGGGTGGACACCATATATTTT. Based on the CDR3 plus reference TRBV29-1 and TRBJ1-3, the full variable domain is SAVISQKPSRDICQRGTSLTIQCQVDSQVTMMFWYRQQPGQSLTLIATANQGSEATYESGFVIDKFPISRPNLTFSTLTVSNMSPEDSSIYLCSVEKDRVDTIYFGEGSWLTVV.

A few counts support this clonotype. The J gene is TRBJ1-2, the V gene TRBV18; 9 nucleotides match TRBD1. J gave up 4 bases and V 3 bases, and 0 bases lay outside the gene matches. Germline values: CDR1 KGHSH, CDR2 LQKENI. The CDR3 consists of 13 residues. Here the CDR3 reads CASSPDRGYGYTF. The CDR3 nucleotides read TGTGCCAGCTCACCGGACAGGGGCTATGGCTACACCTTC.

This rearrangement joins TRBV30 to TRBJ2-7; D remains ambiguous. The V gene's germline CDR1 is GTSNPN and CDR2 SVGIG (reference sequence). This CDR3 region has 11 residues. The chain's CDR3 is CACDSHYEQYF. CDR3 DNA sequence: TGTGCTTGTGACTCCCACTACGAGCAGTACTTC.

In this sample, this clonotype turned up once. The chain combines TRBV13 with TRBJ1-1, with D maybe TRBD1 (6 bases). The CDR3 has 16 residues. V gave up 5 bases and J gave up 0 bases, with 16 bases separating them. Germline V lookup: CDR1 PRHDT, CDR2 FYEKMQ (reference sequence). CDR3 region: CASSPAPGAMNTEAFF. The CDR3 coding sequence is TGTGCCAGCAGCCCGGCCCCGGGGGCGATGAACACTGAAGCTTTCTTT.

This clonotype was detected only once. This chain connects TRBV29-1 to TRBJ2-1; D may be TRBD2 (6 bases). V was shortened by 6 bases and J by 0 bases, with 15 bases between the two germline ends. CDR3 length: 15 amino acids. Looked up from germline, CDR1 is SQVTM and CDR2 is ANQGSEA. CDR3 coding DNA: TGCAGCGTAGATGGGACTCTCAGCTCCTACAATGAGCAGTTCTTC. This gives the protein CSVDGTLSSYNEQFF.

This clonotype was picked up a small number of times. The gene calls are TRBV29-1 and TRBJ2-5, with D hard to call. From germline, CDR1 is SQVTM and CDR2 ANQGSEA. Trimming removed 3 bases at V and 5 bases at J, with 4 bases between. This CDR3 contains 10 residues. DNA of the CDR3: TGCAGCGTTGAGGGGGAGACCCAGTACTTC. It translates to CSVEGETQYF. Based on the CDR3 plus reference TRBV29-1 and TRBJ2-5, the full variable domain is SAVISQKPSRDICQRGTSLTIQCQVDSQVTMMFWYRQQPGQSLTLIATANQGSEATYESGFVIDKFPISRPNLTFSTLTVSNMSPEDSSIYLCSVEGETQYFGPGTRLLVL.

J is TRBJ2-7 and V is TRBV29-1, with D perhaps assigned TRBD1 or TRBD2 (5 bases each). The CDR3 has 11 residues. V gave up 6 bases and J gave up 5 bases, with 11 bases separating them. Germline V gives CDR1 SQVTM, CDR2 ANQGSEA. The CDR3 DNA reads as TGCAGCGTGAGGGGTCCGGACGAGCAGTACTTC. It translates to CSVRGPDEQYF.

Only a few counts were recorded for this clonotype. The V gene is TRBV29-1, the J gene TRBJ2-2; 10 nucleotides match TRBD2. This CDR3 contains 15 residues. J gave up 4 bases and V 7 bases, and 9 bases lay outside the gene matches. Germline lookup yields CDR1 SQVTM and CDR2 ANQGSEA. CDR3: CSGQILAGGTGELFF. The DNA for the CDR3 is TGCAGCGGTCAAATCTTAGCGGGAGGCACCGGGGAGCTGTTTTTT.

The gene calls are TRBV4-3 and TRBJ1-5; D possibly corresponds to TRBD1 (5 bases). Germline V gene lookup returns CDR1 LGHNA and CDR2 YSLEER. The CDR3 is 16 residues long. Trimming removed 0 bases at V and 6 bases at J, with 15 bases between. The CDR3 spells CASSQDRKGQFQPQHF. The CDR3 DNA is TGCGCCAGCAGCCAAGATAGGAAAGGACAATTTCAGCCCCAGCATTTT.

The chain links TRBV27 to TRBJ2-1; 8 bases map to TRBD2. Germline V CDR1 and CDR2: MNHEY, SMNVEV (reference sequence). V was pared by 3 bases and J by 6 bases, with 10 bases of the junction left unmatched. The CDR3 is made up of 16 amino acids. The CDR3 DNA reads as TGTGCCAGCAGTTTGGGACACGGGACTAGTGGCAATGAGCAGTTCTTC. Protein sequence: CASSLGHGTSGNEQFF.

This rearrangement joins TRBV5-1 to TRBJ1-2; possibly TRBD1 for D (6 bases). Germline V gene sequence: CDR1 SGHRS, CDR2 YFSETQ. The germline V and J ends were trimmed by 3 bases and 4 bases, with 16 bases remaining between them. This CDR3 contains 15 residues. The CDR3 region is CASSSLTGRSYGYTF. CDR3 in DNA: TGCGCCAGCAGCTCACTCACAGGGCGCAGCTATGGCTACACCTTC.

This clonotype was picked up a small number of times. CDR3 DNA: TGTGCCACCAGTAAGACAGGGGGTGAAGCTTTCTTT. This gives the protein CATSKTGGEAFF. This rearrangement joins TRBV15 to TRBJ1-1; 9 bases fit TRBD1. The CDR3 runs 12 residues. Per the germline V gene, CDR1 is LNHNV and CDR2 is YYDKDF (reference sequence). V gave up 6 bases and J gave up 7 bases; unmatched junction bases: 3.

J is TRBJ2-1 and V is TRBV6-5; no clear D gene. The germline V gene has CDR1 MNHEY and CDR2 SVGAGI. Trimming took 11 bases from V and 7 from J, leaving 30 bases between them. The CDR3 sequence is 17 residues long. The CDR3 coding sequence is TGTGCCCCTAAGGAATTGGCCCAAGCCATTTCTAGGAATGAGCAGTTCTTC. It yields the protein CAPKELAQAISRNEQFF.

This clonotype occurred once. V is TRBV27 and J is TRBJ1-2, with D maybe TRBD1 (5 bases). The CDR3 loop spans 14 amino acids. V lost 5 bases and J 4 bases, leaving 14 bases between the germline ends. The germline gives CDR1 MNHEY, CDR2 SMNVEV (reference sequence). The CDR3: CASSGGARSYGYTF. The CDR3 DNA reads as TGTGCCAGCAGTGGTGGGGCGAGGTCCTATGGCTACACCTTC.

The CDR3 DNA follows: TGTGCCAGTAGGACGTTAGACCGCACAGATACGCAGTATTTT. Encoded protein: CASRTLDRTDTQYF. V gene TRBV19 combines with J gene TRBJ2-3; D unclear. This CDR3 spans 14 amino acids. Deletions cut 6 bases from V and 1 base from J, with 11 bases between. In germline, CDR1 is LNHDA, CDR2 SQIVND (reference sequence).

The CDR3 reads CASSPLYSYYNEQFF. CDR3 nucleotides: TGTGCCAGCAGTCCCCTTTACTCCTACTACAATGAGCAGTTCTTC. This chain joins TRBV6-5 and TRBJ2-1; D uncertain. The CDR3 sequence is 15 residues long. Germline CDR1 reads MNHEY; CDR2 reads SVGAGI. Trimming removed 5 bases from V and 3 bases from J, with 14 bases in between.

The chain combines TRBV29-1 with TRBJ2-7; weak D call: TRBD1 (6 bases). In germline, CDR1 is SQVTM, CDR2 ANQGSEA. The CDR3 loop spans 13 amino acids. The V gene lost 1 base and the J gene lost 3 bases, with 10 bases spanning the gap. The CDR3 DNA reads as TGCAGCGTTGAAGGACAGGTTCGCTACGAGCAGTACTTC. Translating gives CSVEGQVRYEQYF.

This chain connects TRBV12-3 or TRBV12-4 to TRBJ2-7; D not resolved. The V end was cut by 4 bases, the J end by 0 bases, with 13 bases between. The CDR3 runs 15 residues. In DNA form, the CDR3 reads TGTGCCAGCAGTTCCTCGACGGTCAGCTCCTACGAGCAGTACTTC. As protein: CASSSSTVSSYEQYF.